This is a list of T cell receptor beta chains from one sample in a study of beta chain features in type 1 diabetes. Method: immunoSEQ multiplex PCR; TCRdb's copy keeps in-frame clones and lacks some. The table has over 700,000 clones, roughly 15% seen once. Sequencing was done on a sample of naive CD4+ T cells from blood. These receptors all come from a woman between 18 and 29 years old in good health. Each CDR3 is given with its conserved first and last residue. The order of the fields is V gene, clone size, CDR3 length, D gene, J gene, CDR3 protein, CDR3 DNA. A D gene is named only where the DNA matches it firmly. Expanded clones are given a class, and other clones once, few, many or no size at all.

v_call: TRBV15; clone_size: few; cdr3_length: 14; d_call: -; j_call: TRBJ2-7; cdr3_aa: CATSRDTGPYEQYF; cdr3_nt: TGTGCCACCAGCAGAGATACGGGACCCTACGAGCAGTACTTC
v_call: TRBV19; clone_size: -; cdr3_length: 16; d_call: TRBD2; j_call: TRBJ2-5; cdr3_aa: CASSKGTSGHQETQYF; cdr3_nt: TGTGCCAGTAGTAAAGGGACTAGCGGACACCAAGAGACCCAGTACTTC
v_call: TRBV28; clone_size: once; cdr3_length: 16; d_call: TRBD2; j_call: TRBJ2-5; cdr3_aa: CASSPGLAGVRETQYF; cdr3_nt: TGTGCCAGCAGTCCCGGACTAGCGGGAGTTAGGGAGACCCAGTACTTC
v_call: TRBV20-1; clone_size: few; cdr3_length: 10; d_call: -; j_call: TRBJ2-3; cdr3_aa: CSSATDTQYF; cdr3_nt: TGCAGTTCCGCCACAGATACGCAGTATTTT
v_call: TRBV4-1; clone_size: few; cdr3_length: 12; d_call: -; j_call: TRBJ1-3; cdr3_aa: CASSQIGSTIYF; cdr3_nt: TGCGCCAGCAGCCAAATAGGTTCCACCATATATTTT
v_call: TRBV5-1; clone_size: -; cdr3_length: 14; d_call: TRBD1; j_call: TRBJ2-3; cdr3_aa: CASTQGQGSDTQYF; cdr3_nt: TGCGCCAGCACCCAGGGACAGGGGTCAGATACGCAGTATTTT
v_call: TRBV5-4; clone_size: few; cdr3_length: 15; d_call: -; j_call: TRBJ2-3; cdr3_aa: CASSLDPLGTDTQYF; cdr3_nt: TGTGCCAGCAGCCTGGACCCTTTGGGCACAGATACGCAGTATTTT
v_call: TRBV14; clone_size: few; cdr3_length: 19; d_call: TRBD1; j_call: TRBJ2-3; cdr3_aa: CASSHEDRGFLSSTDTQYF; cdr3_nt: TGTGCCAGCAGCCATGAAGACAGGGGGTTCCTATCTAGCACAGATACGCAGTATTTT
v_call: TRBV5-1; clone_size: few; cdr3_length: 15; d_call: TRBD2; j_call: TRBJ2-1; cdr3_aa: CASSLFGLAEAEQFF; cdr3_nt: TGCGCCAGCAGCTTATTTGGACTAGCTGAGGCTGAGCAGTTCTTC
v_call: TRBV19; clone_size: few; cdr3_length: 15; d_call: -; j_call: TRBJ1-4; cdr3_aa: CASSIGGGLMGKLFF; cdr3_nt: TGTGCCAGTAGTATAGGTGGCGGACTAATGGGAAAACTGTTTTTT
v_call: TRBV5-4; clone_size: few; cdr3_length: 18; d_call: TRBD1; j_call: TRBJ2-6; cdr3_aa: CASSRTGGFDSGANVLTF; cdr3_nt: TGTGCCAGCAGTAGGACAGGGGGCTTTGACTCTGGGGCCAACGTCCTGACTTTC
v_call: TRBV21-1; clone_size: few; cdr3_length: 17; d_call: -; j_call: TRBJ1-5; cdr3_aa: CASSKGGGDVSNQPQHF; cdr3_nt: TGTGCCAGCAGCAAAGGCGGGGGAGACGTTAGCAATCAGCCCCAGCATTTT
v_call: TRBV19; clone_size: few; cdr3_length: 15; d_call: -; j_call: TRBJ2-7; cdr3_aa: CASSISSGPSYEQYF; cdr3_nt: TGTGCCAGTAGTATTTCCAGCGGGCCCTCCTACGAGCAGTACTTC
v_call: TRBV19; clone_size: few; cdr3_length: 13; d_call: -; j_call: TRBJ1-5; cdr3_aa: CASSRGLNQPQHF; cdr3_nt: TGTGCCAGTAGTCGAGGGCTAAATCAGCCCCAGCATTTT
v_call: TRBV19; clone_size: -; cdr3_length: 14; d_call: -; j_call: TRBJ2-5; cdr3_aa: CASSRRPGVETQYF; cdr3_nt: TGTGCCAGTAGCCGTAGACCGGGGGTAGAGACCCAGTACTTC
v_call: TRBV7-2; clone_size: few; cdr3_length: 11; d_call: -; j_call: TRBJ2-1; cdr3_aa: CAERGDNEQFF; cdr3_nt: TGTGCCGAAAGAGGGGACAATGAGCAGTTCTTC
v_call: TRBV6-6; clone_size: -; cdr3_length: 11; d_call: -; j_call: TRBJ2-1; cdr3_aa: CASSRFNEQFF; cdr3_nt: TGTGCCAGCAGCCGGTTTAATGAGCAGTTCTTC
v_call: TRBV29-1; clone_size: -; cdr3_length: 13; d_call: TRBD1; j_call: TRBJ2-7; cdr3_aa: CSALGQGMYEQYF; cdr3_nt: TGCAGCGCTCTCGGACAGGGGATGTACGAGCAGTACTTC
v_call: TRBV7-3; clone_size: few; cdr3_length: 15; d_call: -; j_call: TRBJ2-1; cdr3_aa: CASSFASSSYNEQFF; cdr3_nt: TGTGCCAGCAGCTTCGCGAGTAGCTCCTACAATGAGCAGTTCTTC
v_call: TRBV15; clone_size: -; cdr3_length: 16; d_call: -; j_call: TRBJ1-1; cdr3_aa: CATSRGIAGRNTEAFF; cdr3_nt: TGTGCCACCAGCAGAGGTATCGCTGGGCGGAACACTGAAGCTTTCTTT
v_call: TRBV21-1; clone_size: few; cdr3_length: 13; d_call: -; j_call: TRBJ1-4; cdr3_aa: CASSRARNEKLFF; cdr3_nt: TGTGCCAGCAGCCGGGCTAGGAATGAAAAACTGTTTTTT
v_call: TRBV5-1; clone_size: few; cdr3_length: 14; d_call: -; j_call: TRBJ1-4; cdr3_aa: CASSLVGTEGKLFF; cdr3_nt: TGCGCCAGCAGCTTGGTCGGGACGGAAGGAAAACTGTTTTTT
v_call: TRBV28; clone_size: -; cdr3_length: 15; d_call: TRBD2; j_call: TRBJ2-3; cdr3_aa: CATRGGGLAGVTQYF; cdr3_nt: TGTGCCACCCGAGGGGGTGGACTAGCGGGAGTTACGCAGTATTTT
v_call: TRBV7-6; clone_size: -; cdr3_length: 17; d_call: TRBD2; j_call: TRBJ2-7; cdr3_aa: CASSPPPGTSGENEQYF; cdr3_nt: TGTGCCAGCAGCCCCCCGCCCGGGACTAGCGGAGAGAACGAGCAGTACTTC
v_call: TRBV13; clone_size: few; cdr3_length: 15; d_call: -; j_call: TRBJ1-5; cdr3_aa: CASSLGGPGGQPQHF; cdr3_nt: TGTGCCAGCAGCCTAGGCGGGCCCGGCGGGCAGCCCCAGCATTTT